A selection of T cell receptor beta chains follows, all from one sample in a study of blood T cell repertoires in COVID-19. Libraries were prepared by immunoSEQ multiplex PCR; TCRdb keeps only in-frame clonotypes and omits some of them. Here the sample spans under 300,000 clones, roughly 88% being singletons. The sample consisted of peripheral blood. These receptors all stem from a man in his forties or fifties who had recovered from COVID-19. Both conserved end residues are part of each CDR3. The order of the fields is V gene, J gene, clone size, D gene, CDR3 DNA, CDR3 protein. The D gene is left open where the match is weak. Clone size, where shown, is once, few, many, or a class for clones that have expanded.

TRBV6-4	TRBJ2-1	few	TRBD1	TGTGCCAGCAGTGACTCTTCCGGGACAGGGAACAATGAGCAGTTCTTC	CASSDSSGTGNNEQFF
TRBV7-8	TRBJ1-2	NA	NA	TGTGCCAGCAGCTTATCAACAGAGTATGGCTACACCTTC	CASSLSTEYGYTF
TRBV25-1	TRBJ1-4	NA	NA	TGTGCCAGCAGTGACGTTACAGGGCTCGGTTTGGAACTGTTTTTT	CASSDVTGLGLELFF
TRBV11-2	TRBJ2-4	NA	NA	TGTGCCAGCAGCCAACCTACTTTAGCCAAAAACATTCAGTACTTC	CASSQPTLAKNIQYF
TRBV7-2	TRBJ1-2	NA	TRBD1	TGTGCCAGCAGCGGGCAGACAGGGGGTCGAGGAAACTATGGCTACACCTTC	CASSGQTGGRGNYGYTF
TRBV5-6	TRBJ2-1	NA	NA	TGTGCCAGCAGCCCGACATTTTACAATGAGCAGTTCTTC	CASSPTFYNEQFF
TRBV10-3	TRBJ1-2	NA	TRBD1	TGTGCCATCAGTGCAGGGGACAGGGGATGGCCCGGCTACACCTTC	CAISAGDRGWPGYTF
TRBV4-3	TRBJ2-7	NA	NA	TGCGCCAGCAGCCAGGAGGTCGGTAGCTCCTACGAGCAGTACTTC	CASSQEVGSSYEQYF
TRBV6-5	TRBJ2-7	NA	NA	TGTGCCAGCAATATCGACAAGGACAGCCGTCAGTACTTC	CASNIDKDSRQYF
TRBV2	TRBJ2-5	NA	TRBD1	TGTGCCAGCGGGGTTGACAGGGAAGAGACCCAGTACTTC	CASGVDREETQYF
TRBV30	TRBJ2-1	NA	NA	TGTGCCTGGAGGGACAGCTGGGATGAGCAGTTCTTC	CAWRDSWDEQFF
TRBV7-9	TRBJ2-2	NA	TRBD1	TGTGCCAGCAGCTTTGTCCTGGGACAGCTTTACGTAAACACCGGGGAGCTGTTTTTT	CASSFVLGQLYVNTGELFF
TRBV5-1	TRBJ2-7	NA	NA	TGCGCCAGCAGCAGCGGAGCAGGAATGGAGCAGTACTTC	CASSSGAGMEQYF
TRBV27	TRBJ2-7	NA	TRBD2	TGTGCCAGCAGTTTAAGGGCTAGCGGGAACGGGGAGCAGTACTTC	CASSLRASGNGEQYF
TRBV7-2	TRBJ2-7	NA	NA	TGTGCCAGCAGCTCCCAGGGTGTCGGCGACGAGCAGTACTTC	CASSSQGVGDEQYF